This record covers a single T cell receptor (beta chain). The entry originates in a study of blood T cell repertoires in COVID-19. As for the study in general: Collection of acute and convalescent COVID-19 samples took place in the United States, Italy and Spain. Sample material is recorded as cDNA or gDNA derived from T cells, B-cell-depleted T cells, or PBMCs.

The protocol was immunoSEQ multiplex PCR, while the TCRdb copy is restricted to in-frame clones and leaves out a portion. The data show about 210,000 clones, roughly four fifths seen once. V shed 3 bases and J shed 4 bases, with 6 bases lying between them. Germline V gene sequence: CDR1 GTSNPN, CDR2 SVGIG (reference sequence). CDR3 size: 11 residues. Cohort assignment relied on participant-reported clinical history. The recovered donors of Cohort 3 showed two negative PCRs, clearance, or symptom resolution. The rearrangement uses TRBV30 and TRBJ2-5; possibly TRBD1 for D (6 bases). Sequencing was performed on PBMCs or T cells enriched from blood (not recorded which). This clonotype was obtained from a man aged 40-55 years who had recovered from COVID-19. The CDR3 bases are TGTGCCTGGAGCAGGGGAGAGACCCAGTACTTC. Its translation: CAWSRGETQYF.